The TCR beta chain under discussion was sequenced for a study of a mutant IDH1 vaccine in newly diagnosed glioma. The CDR3 consists of 14 residues. Germline V gives CDR1 SGHAT, CDR2 FQDESV (reference sequence). The ends were cut back, 4 bases at V and 2 bases at J, with 9 bases in the middle. As to this clone: Its antigen remains unknown.

As to time point: week 5, during vaccination. Each vaccine dose was 300 ug of mutant IDH1 20-mer peptide, with topical imiquimod. Sequencing used immunoSEQ multiplex PCR; TCRdb keeps in-frame clones, though not all of them. The sample shows some 33,000 clones, 55% to 60% of them seen only once. The chain recombines TRBV11-1 with TRBJ1-3; D remains unclear. This TCR came from a woman under 30 with glioma. The sequencing used PBMCs, collected from a glioma patient whose treatment included an IDH1 peptide vaccine. The CDR3 coding sequence is TGTGCCAGCAGCTCGGGCAGCCCTGGAAACACCATATATTTT. It translates to CASSSGSPGNTIYF.